The 26 T cell receptor beta chains below all came from one sample that was sequenced in a study of cytomegalovirus exposure and HLA in healthy donors. TCRdb's table, derived via immunoSEQ multiplex PCR, lists solely in-frame clones and lacks some. The sample includes about 150,000 clones, 85% to 90% of them seen just once. Sequenced input: PBMCs. All receptors come from a woman aged 18-29 years in good health and CMV-seropositive.

This chain joins TRBV4-2 and TRBJ2-7, with a weak D call TRBD2 (6 bases). The germline CDR1 and CDR2 sequences are LGHNA and YNFKEQ. The CDR3 spans 16 residues. With 5 bases removed from V and 2 bases from J, the gap between germline ends came to 19 bases. For the CDR3, the DNA is TGTGCCAGCAGCTCTTTCGTGGGACTTAGGACCTACGAGCAGTACTTC. Translating it yields CASSSFVGLRTYEQYF.

This clone was seen many times. The V and J genes are TRBV9 and TRBJ2-5; 9 nucleotides line up with TRBD2. CDR3 length equals 15 residues. The V segment lost 2 bases and the J segment 2 bases; nucleotides outside the gene matches: 4. Germline V lookup: CDR1 SGDLS, CDR2 YYNGEE. This CDR3 reads CASSVLSGGQETQYF. DNA for the CDR3: TGTGCCAGCAGCGTCTTGAGCGGGGGGCAAGAGACCCAGTACTTC.

The gene calls are TRBV2 and TRBJ2-1, with TRBD1 as a possible D gene (6 bases). V dropped 6 bases and J dropped 7 bases, with 7 bases sitting between them. CDR1 is SNHLY and CDR2 is FYNNEI in the germline V gene. The CDR3 is 11 amino acids. The CDR3 DNA is TGTGCCAGCAGACAGGGTAATGAGCAGTTCTTC. Its translation: CASRQGNEQFF.

V is TRBV7-2 and J is TRBJ2-7, with 7 bases matching TRBD2. Germline CDR1 is SGHTA and CDR2 is FQGNSA. There are 13 residues in the CDR3. V lost 0 bases, J lost 7 bases, and 3 bases stayed unmatched. Written as DNA, the CDR3 is TGTGCCAGCAGCTTAGCCTCCGGGGGGGAGCAGTACTTC. Protein: CASSLASGGEQYF.

The chain carries TRBV5-1 and TRBJ2-5, with a tentative D call TRBD2 (6 bases). Germline V gene data show CDR1 as SGHRS and CDR2 as YFSETQ. The ends were cut back, 3 bases at V and 5 bases at J, with 14 bases in the middle. CDR3 length: 14 amino acids. The CDR3 reads CASSSSFAGETQYF. CDR3 nucleotides: TGCGCCAGCAGCTCCTCCTTTGCGGGGGAGACCCAGTACTTC.

The chain carries TRBV7-2 and TRBJ2-1; 12 bases line up with TRBD2. The CDR3 covers 17 residues. J lost 10 bases, V lost 1 base, and 11 bases had no gene match. Germline loops: CDR1 SGHTA, CDR2 FQGNSA. Written as DNA, the CDR3 is TGTGCCAGCAGCTTAGTGGGTTGGGGCCTAGCGGGAGGGGAGCAGTTCTTC. This gives the protein CASSLVGWGLAGGEQFF.

The chain links TRBV7-9 to TRBJ2-7; 7 bases agree with TRBD2. Looked up from germline, CDR1 is SEHNR and CDR2 is FQNEAQ (reference sequence). This CDR3 region has 14 residues. V shed 4 bases, J shed 6 bases, and the junction held 9 bases outside the gene matches. The DNA for the CDR3 is TGTGCCAGCAGCTCGTCGGGGGGAGACGGCGAGCAGTACTTC. Translating it yields CASSSSGGDGEQYF.

The chain carries TRBV10-3 and TRBJ2-1; weak D call: TRBD2 (7 bases). The CDR3 sequence is 18 residues long. The V and J ends lost 3 bases and 0 bases respectively, with 18 bases between them. Per the germline V gene, CDR1 is ENHRY and CDR2 is SYGVKD. CDR3 sequence reads: CAISDSKGEGSSYNEQFF. The CDR3 coding sequence is TGTGCCATCAGTGATTCAAAGGGGGAGGGTAGCTCCTACAATGAGCAGTTCTTC.

The chain carries TRBV9 and TRBJ2-3; D is perhaps TRBD2 (5 bases). Germline assignment: CDR1 SGDLS and CDR2 YYNGEE. V gave up 0 bases and J gave up 3 bases, with 8 bases separating them. This CDR3 is 14 amino acids long. CDR3 bases: TGTGCCAGCAGCGTAGGAACTAGAACAGATACGCAGTATTTT. Translated: CASSVGTRTDTQYF.

This clone has a single count. V is TRBV6-5 and J is TRBJ1-5, with D possibly matching TRBD1 (6 bases). This CDR3 has 15 residues. With 0 bases removed from V and 2 bases from J, the gap between germline ends came to 8 bases. The V gene's germline CDR1 is MNHEY and CDR2 SVGAGI. The CDR3 sequence: CASSYSTGGNQPQHF. The CDR3, as DNA: TGTGCCAGCAGTTACTCGACAGGAGGCAATCAGCCCCAGCATTTT.

This clone appeared once. The chain has TRBV28 and TRBJ1-3; D not resolved. V was pared by 4 bases and J by 0 bases, with 4 bases between. CDR1 and CDR2 (germline): MDHEN, SYDVKM. This CDR3 is built from 13 residues. The CDR3 coding sequence is TGTGCCAGCAGTTGGCTCTCTGGAAACACCATATATTTT. Protein product: CASSWLSGNTIYF.

V gene TRBV4-1 combines with J gene TRBJ2-7; D may be TRBD1 (5 bases). There are 16 residues in the CDR3. Germline CDR1 and CDR2: MGHRA and YSYEKL. V was trimmed by 0 bases and J by 2 bases, leaving 14 bases between them. CDR3 nucleotides: TGCGCCAGCAGCCAAGATTCGAGACAGAGAACCTACGAGCAGTACTTC. It translates to CASSQDSRQRTYEQYF.

This chain joins TRBV21-1 and TRBJ1-5; no check of the table's D call, TRBD1, against the DNA was made. TRBV21-1 is described as a pseudogene. The CDR3 covers 17 residues. The CDR3 DNA reads TGTGCCAGCAGCAAAGTTGGACAGGGAGTGGTGAATCAGCCCCAGCATTTT. Translation: CASSKVGQGVVNQPQHF.

This sequence joins TRBV5-1 and TRBJ2-1, with 11 bases lining up with TRBD2. J was trimmed by 4 bases and V by 0 bases; bases with no gene match: 6. CDR3 length equals 17 residues. The V gene's germline CDR1 is SGHRS and CDR2 YFSETQ. The CDR3 loop is CASSLEWTSGPYNEQFF. CDR3 bases: TGCGCCAGCAGCTTGGAGTGGACTAGCGGGCCTTACAATGAGCAGTTCTTC.

The chain employs TRBV10-3 and TRBJ2-7; 7 bases are a match to TRBD2. J gave up 2 bases and V 1 base, and 11 bases lay outside the gene matches. This CDR3 has 17 residues. CDR1 ENHRY and CDR2 SYGVKD come from the germline V gene. CDR3 loop: CAISELGPGTITYEQYF. In nucleotides, the CDR3 is TGTGCCATCAGTGAGTTGGGCCCCGGGACTATCACCTACGAGCAGTACTTC.

V and J are TRBV5-1 and TRBJ2-1; tentative D call: TRBD2 (6 bases). This CDR3 spans 18 amino acids. Germline V gene lookup returns CDR1 SGHRS and CDR2 YFSETQ. Trimming cost V 1 base and J 6 bases, with 23 bases left between them. CDR3 nucleotides: TGCGCCAGCAGCTTGATAATGGGGGGATTAGGGAGAGTCAATGAGCAGTTCTTC. Translated: CASSLIMGGLGRVNEQFF. The full variable domain, completed using reference TRBV5-1 and TRBJ2-1, is KAGVTQTPRYLIKTRGQQVTLSCSPISGHRSVSWYQQTPGQGLQFLFEYFSETQRNKGNFPGRFSGRQFSNSRSEMNVSTLELGDSALYLCASSLIMGGLGRVNEQFFGPGTRLTVL.

This chain joins TRBV5-3 and TRBJ1-5; D is undetermined. TRBV5-3 carries the ORF label, with uncertain function. The CDR3 consists of 13 residues. V lost 1 base and J lost 4, with 6 bases in between. CDR3 loop: CARSLKENQPQHF. The CDR3 bases are TGTGCCAGAAGCTTGAAAGAGAATCAGCCCCAGCATTTT.

The V gene is TRBV6-5, the J gene TRBJ1-5; D not certain. V lost 0 bases, J lost 2 bases, and 8 bases lay in between. This CDR3 contains 15 residues. Germline loops: CDR1 MNHEY, CDR2 SVGAGI. For the CDR3, the DNA is TGTGCCAGCAGTTACTCGTTCACGGGCAATCAGCCCCAGCATTTT. It is translated as CASSYSFTGNQPQHF.

The V gene is TRBV30, the J gene TRBJ2-1; D might be TRBD1 (8 bases). Germline V gene data show CDR1 as GTSNPN and CDR2 as SVGIG (reference sequence). V was cut by 3 bases and J by 5 bases, with 20 bases left in between. The CDR3 totals 16 residues. CDR3 coding DNA: TGTGCCTGGAGCCGCCGACAGGGGAGGGGGAACAATGAGCAGTTCTTC. Residues: CAWSRRQGRGNNEQFF.

The chain joins TRBV6-1 to TRBJ2-7, with 8 bases fitting TRBD2. CDR3 length: 11 residues. CDR1 and CDR2 (germline): MNHNS, SASEGT. V shed 5 bases and J 9 bases; nucleotides not matched to a gene: 3. The CDR3 coding sequence is TGTGCCAGCAGTTTTGGACTAGCGCAGTACTTC. Residues: CASSFGLAQYF.

The CDR3: CASSTYSTEAFF. The DNA of the CDR3 is TGTGCCAGCAGCACTTACAGTACTGAAGCTTTCTTT. This chain connects TRBV7-2 to TRBJ1-1; D is undetermined. V dropped 5 bases and J dropped 5 bases, with 9 bases sitting between them. In germline, CDR1 is SGHTA, CDR2 FQGNSA. The CDR3 spans 12 residues.

The chain employs TRBV6-5 and TRBJ1-2, with TRBD1 matching 7 bases. V lost 2 bases to trimming and J lost 7 bases; unmatched junction nucleotides: 7. Germline CDR1 and CDR2: MNHEY and SVGAGI. CDR3 length: 14 residues. CDR3 coding DNA: TGTGCCAGCAGTTACACCTCGACAGGGCCTGGCTACACCTTC. Translated, it gives CASSYTSTGPGYTF.

This chain links TRBV29-1 with TRBJ1-1, with D uncertain. V was clipped by 0 bases and J by 5 bases, with 7 bases between them. This CDR3 has 12 amino acids. Germline assignment: CDR1 SQVTM and CDR2 ANQGSEA. The CDR3 spells CSVEDRRTEAFF. The CDR3 bases are TGCAGCGTTGAAGACAGGAGGACTGAAGCTTTCTTT.

The chain couples TRBV5-6 to TRBJ1-4; TRBD1 aligns across 9 bases. This CDR3 spans 13 amino acids. CDR1 is SGHDT, CDR2 YYEEEE, per germline. Trimming cost V 2 bases and J 14 bases; bases outside gene matches: 7. The CDR3: CASSFGTGSVLFF. DNA of the CDR3: TGTGCCAGCAGCTTCGGGACAGGGTCAGTCCTGTTTTTT.

This clone was counted at least ten times. The sample holds other DNA sequences that translate to the same CDR3. In DNA, the CDR3 is TGTGCCAGCAGCGGGACTAGTCAAGAGACCCAGTACTTC. Amino acid sequence: CASSGTSQETQYF. The V call is TRBV5-4, the J call TRBJ2-5, with 8 bases that match TRBD2. The germline gives CDR1 SGHNT, CDR2 YYREEE (reference sequence). V lost 4 bases to trimming and J lost 2 bases; unmatched junction nucleotides: 1. The CDR3 sequence is 13 residues long.

The rearrangement joins TRBV12-5 to TRBJ2-1, with 10 nucleotides matching TRBD2. The CDR3 covers 16 residues. Germline CDR1 is LGHNT and CDR2 is FRNRAP. J was trimmed by 4 bases and V by 0 bases; bases with no gene match: 3. The CDR3: CASGLVGLALYNEQFF. DNA of the CDR3: TGTGCTAGTGGTTTGGTGGGACTAGCGCTATACAATGAGCAGTTCTTC.